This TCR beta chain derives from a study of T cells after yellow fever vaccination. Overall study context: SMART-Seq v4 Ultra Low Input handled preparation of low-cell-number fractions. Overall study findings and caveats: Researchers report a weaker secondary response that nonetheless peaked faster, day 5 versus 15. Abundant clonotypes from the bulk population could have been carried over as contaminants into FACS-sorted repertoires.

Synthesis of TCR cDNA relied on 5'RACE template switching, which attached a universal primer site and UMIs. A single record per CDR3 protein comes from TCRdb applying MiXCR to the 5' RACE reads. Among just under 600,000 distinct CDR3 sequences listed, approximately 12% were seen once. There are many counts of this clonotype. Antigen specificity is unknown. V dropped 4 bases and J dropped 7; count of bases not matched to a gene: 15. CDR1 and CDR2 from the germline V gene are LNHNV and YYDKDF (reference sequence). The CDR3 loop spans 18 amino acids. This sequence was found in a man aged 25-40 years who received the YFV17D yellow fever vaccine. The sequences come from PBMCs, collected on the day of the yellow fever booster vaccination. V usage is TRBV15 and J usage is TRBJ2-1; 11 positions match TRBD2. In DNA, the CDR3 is TGTGCCACCAGCATAGCCCTTGTAGCGGGAGGGTCGAGAAATGAGCAGTTCTTC. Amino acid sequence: CATSIALVAGGSRNEQFF.